This TCR beta chain was found in a study of CXCR3-negative and CXCR3-positive naive CD8 T cells (dated by TCRdb to the late 2010s). For the study in its entirety: In total, 130 million to 150 million TRB reads were obtained, or roughly 1.5 +/- 0.3 million reads per library. Diversity and physicochemical repertoire analyses were performed on about eleven donors pooled from two independent experiments. The TRBV-TRBJ cluster analysis covered naive subsets from about 5 donors and memory cells from 3 donors.

This clonotype qualifies as medium-sized (0.01 to 0.1%) by its frequency, with no count on file. Its antigen is unknown. General findings and caveats noted by the study authors: Because surface CD5, which is linked to self-reactivity in mice, was comparable between the naive subsets, TCR interaction strength was also inferred from the physicochemical properties of TRB CDR3s. Comparably high repertoire diversity was found in both naive subsets, whereas much lower repertoire diversity was found in memory CD8+ T cells. Similar TRBV-TRBJ usage was shown by naive CXCR3-negative and CXCR3-positive cells from the same donor, whereas distinct patterns were shown by memory cells. Compared with CXCR3-negative naive cells, CXCR3-positive naive cells had TRB CDR3s with higher hydrophobicity (lower Kidera factor 4), lower energy, and higher strength and volume indices. Freshly isolated PBMCs were used for most assays because CXCR3 expression partially decreased after cryopreservation.

From the cysteine up to the phenylalanine, the CDR3 has a length of 17 residues. No DNA appears here. The germline V gene (reference sequence) provides CDR1 LGHDT and CDR2 YNNKEL. Each CD8+ T cell subset was flow-sorted in triplicate, and some 300,000 cells per subset were placed directly into RLT lysis buffer. To exclude memory contaminants, naive CD8+ T cells were stringently defined as CD45RO-CCR7+CD27+CD95-. Standard density gradient centrifugation was used to isolate peripheral blood mononuclear cells from buffy coats. A FACSAria III was used to flow-sort naive CD8+ T cells into CXCR3-negative and CXCR3-positive populations. Total RNA was extracted from sorted cells using an RNeasy Mini Kit. Sequencing was performed on a NextSeq 550. The Human TCR Profiling Kit (MiLaboratory) was used to prepare UMI-labeled 5' RACE TRB cDNA libraries. The full amount of extracted RNA was used for cDNA synthesis, and the full amount of resulting cDNA was used for PCR amplification. Libraries were prepared in parallel with an identical number of PCR cycles. The paper's data handling went like this. MIGEC and MiXCR extracted about 53,000 +/- 10,000 unique UMI-labeled TRB cDNA molecules per library, requiring at least two reads per UMI. On average, roughly 40,000 +/- 10,000 functional in-frame TRB CDR3 nucleotide clonotypes lacking stop codons were found per library. After downsampling to 5000 UMI-labeled TRB molecules per sample, diversity metrics, including normalized Shannon-Wiener and Chao1, were computed in VDJtools. For the central five CDR3 residues, VDJtools calculated physicochemical properties weighted by clonotype size, namely interaction energy, strength, volume and Kidera factor 4. TCRdb reprocessed the reads; each CDR3 protein sequence makes one entry, and DNA is unavailable. None of the V and J calls come from the authors' own analysis; TCRdb made them. This sample's table lists about 50,000 distinct CDR3 sequences. The ten largest clonotypes hold around 0.58% of the sample.

This TCR was sampled from a human donor in good health. Some clones in this sample may be carry-over from other donors' samples. Sequencing was performed on naive CXCR3+ CD8+ T cells from blood. The cell subset or site label, as the study defines it: CD45RO-CCR7+CD27+CD95- naive CD8+ T cells expressing CXCR3 (TNR3+). The sequence links TRBV3-1 to TRBJ2-1; without DNA, the TCRdb call of TRBD1 cannot be checked. Here the CDR3 is given as CASSQTVVSAPGNEQFF.